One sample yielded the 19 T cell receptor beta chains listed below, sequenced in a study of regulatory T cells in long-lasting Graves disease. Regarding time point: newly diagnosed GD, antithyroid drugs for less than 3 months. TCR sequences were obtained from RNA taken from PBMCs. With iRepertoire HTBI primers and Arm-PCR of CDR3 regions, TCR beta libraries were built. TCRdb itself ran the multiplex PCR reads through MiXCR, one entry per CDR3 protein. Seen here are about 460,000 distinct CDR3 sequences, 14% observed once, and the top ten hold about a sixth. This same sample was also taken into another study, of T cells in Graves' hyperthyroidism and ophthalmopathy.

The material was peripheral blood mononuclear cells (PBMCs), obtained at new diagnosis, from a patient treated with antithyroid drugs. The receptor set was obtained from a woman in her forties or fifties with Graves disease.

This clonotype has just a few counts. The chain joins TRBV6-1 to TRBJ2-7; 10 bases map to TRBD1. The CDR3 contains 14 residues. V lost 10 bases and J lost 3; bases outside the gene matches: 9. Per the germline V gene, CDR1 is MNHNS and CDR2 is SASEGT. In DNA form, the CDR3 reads TGTGCCACCTTTTCCGGGACAGGGGACTACGAGCAGTACTTC. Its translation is CATFSGTGDYEQYF.

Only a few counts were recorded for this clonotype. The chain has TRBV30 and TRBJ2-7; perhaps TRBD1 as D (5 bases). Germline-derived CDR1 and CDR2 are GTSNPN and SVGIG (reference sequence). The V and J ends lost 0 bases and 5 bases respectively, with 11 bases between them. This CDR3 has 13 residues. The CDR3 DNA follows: TGTGCCTGGAGTGTACTGGGGCCTCACGAGCAGTACTTC. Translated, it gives CAWSVLGPHEQYF. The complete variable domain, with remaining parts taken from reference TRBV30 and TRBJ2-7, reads SQTIHQWPATLVQPVGSPLSLECTVEGTSNPNLYWYRQAAGRGLQLLFYSVGIGQISSEVPQNLSASRPQDRQFILSSKKLLLSDSGFYLCAWSVLGPHEQYFGPGTRLTVT.

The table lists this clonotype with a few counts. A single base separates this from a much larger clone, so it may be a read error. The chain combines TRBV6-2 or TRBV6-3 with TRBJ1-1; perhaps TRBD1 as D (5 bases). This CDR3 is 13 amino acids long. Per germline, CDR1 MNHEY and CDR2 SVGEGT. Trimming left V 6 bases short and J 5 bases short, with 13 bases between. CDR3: CASRETQGTEAFF. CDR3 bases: TGTGCCAGCAGGGAAACCCAGGGAACTGAAGCTTTCTTT.

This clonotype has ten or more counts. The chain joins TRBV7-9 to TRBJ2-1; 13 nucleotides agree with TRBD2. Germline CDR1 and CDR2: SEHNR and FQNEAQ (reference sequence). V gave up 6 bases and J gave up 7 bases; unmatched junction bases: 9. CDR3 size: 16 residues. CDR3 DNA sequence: TGTGCCAGCAGTCCCCGTGGACTAGCGGGAGAGAATGAGCAGTTCTTC. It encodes CASSPRGLAGENEQFF. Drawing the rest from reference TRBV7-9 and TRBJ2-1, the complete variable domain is DTGVSQNPRHKITKRGQNVTFRCDPISEHNRLYWYRQTLGQGPEFLTYFQNEAQLEKSRLLSDRFSAERPKGSFSTLEIQRTEQGDSAMYLCASSPRGLAGENEQFFGPGTRLTVL.

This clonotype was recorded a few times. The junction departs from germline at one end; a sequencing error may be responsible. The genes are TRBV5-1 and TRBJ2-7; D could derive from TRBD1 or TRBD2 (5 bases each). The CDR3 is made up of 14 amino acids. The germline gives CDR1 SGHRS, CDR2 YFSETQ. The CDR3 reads CASSLGRGSYEHYF. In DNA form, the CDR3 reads TGCGCCAGCAGCTTAGGCCGGGGCTCCTACGAGCACTACTTC. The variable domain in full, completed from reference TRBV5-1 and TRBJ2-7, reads KAGVTQTPRYLIKTRGQQVTLSCSPISGHRSVSWYQQTPGQGLQFLFEYFSETQRNKGNFPGRFSGRQFSNSRSEMNVSTLELGDSALYLCASSLGRGSYEHYFGPGTRLTVT.

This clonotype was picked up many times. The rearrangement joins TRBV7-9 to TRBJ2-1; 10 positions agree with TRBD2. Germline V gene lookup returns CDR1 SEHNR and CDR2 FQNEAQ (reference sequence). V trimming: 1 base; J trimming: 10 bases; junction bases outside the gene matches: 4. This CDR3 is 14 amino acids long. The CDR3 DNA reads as TGTGCCAGCAGCTTAGTTGGTAGCGGGAGGGAGCAGTTCTTC. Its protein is CASSLVGSGREQFF.

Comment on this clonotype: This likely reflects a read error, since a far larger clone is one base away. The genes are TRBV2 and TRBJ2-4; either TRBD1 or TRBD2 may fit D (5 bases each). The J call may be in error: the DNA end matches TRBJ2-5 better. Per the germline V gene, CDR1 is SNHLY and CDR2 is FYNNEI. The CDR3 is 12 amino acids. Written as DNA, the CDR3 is TGTACCAGCAGTGCTGGGGGAGAGACCCAGTACTTC. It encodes CTSSAGGETQYF.

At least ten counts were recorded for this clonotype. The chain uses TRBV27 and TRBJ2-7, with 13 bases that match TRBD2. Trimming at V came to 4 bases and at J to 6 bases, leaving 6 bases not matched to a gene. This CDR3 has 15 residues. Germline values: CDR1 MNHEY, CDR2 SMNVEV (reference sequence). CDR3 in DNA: TGTGCCAGCAGTTCCGGACTAGCGGGAGTGGGCGAGCAGTACTTC. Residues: CASSSGLAGVGEQYF.

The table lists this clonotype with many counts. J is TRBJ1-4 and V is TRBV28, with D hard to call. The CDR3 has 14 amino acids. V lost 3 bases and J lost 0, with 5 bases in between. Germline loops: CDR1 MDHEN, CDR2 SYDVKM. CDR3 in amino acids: CASSFSSTNEKLFF. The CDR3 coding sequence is TGTGCCAGCAGTTTTTCCTCAACTAATGAAAAACTGTTTTTT.

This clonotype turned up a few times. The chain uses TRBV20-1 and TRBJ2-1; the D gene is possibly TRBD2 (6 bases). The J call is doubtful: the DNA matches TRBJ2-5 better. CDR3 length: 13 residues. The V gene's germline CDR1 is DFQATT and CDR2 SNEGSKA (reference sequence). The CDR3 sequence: CSAPPGDQETQYF. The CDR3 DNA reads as TGCAGTGCACCCCCGGGGGACCAAGAGACCCAGTACTTC.

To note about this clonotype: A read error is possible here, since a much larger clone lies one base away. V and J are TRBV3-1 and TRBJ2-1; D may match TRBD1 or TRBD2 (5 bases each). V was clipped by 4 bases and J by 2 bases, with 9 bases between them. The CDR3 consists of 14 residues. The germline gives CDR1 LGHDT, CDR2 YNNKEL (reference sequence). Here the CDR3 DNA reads TGTGCCAGCAGCCCGGGACCGGCCTACAATGAGCAGTTCTTC. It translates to CASSPGPAYNEQFF.

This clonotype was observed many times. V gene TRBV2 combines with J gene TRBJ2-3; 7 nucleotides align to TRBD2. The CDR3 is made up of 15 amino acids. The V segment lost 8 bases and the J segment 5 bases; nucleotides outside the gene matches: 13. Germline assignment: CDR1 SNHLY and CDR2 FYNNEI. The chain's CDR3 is CASAEREFGLDTQYF. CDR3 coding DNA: TGTGCCAGCGCTGAGCGGGAATTCGGGTTAGATACGCAGTATTTT. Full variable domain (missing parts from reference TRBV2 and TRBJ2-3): EPEVTQTPSHQVTQMGQEVILRCVPISNHLYFYWYRQILGQKVEFLVSFYNNEISEKSEIFDDQFSVERPDGSNFTLKIRSTKLEDSAMYFCASAEREFGLDTQYFGPGTRLTVL.

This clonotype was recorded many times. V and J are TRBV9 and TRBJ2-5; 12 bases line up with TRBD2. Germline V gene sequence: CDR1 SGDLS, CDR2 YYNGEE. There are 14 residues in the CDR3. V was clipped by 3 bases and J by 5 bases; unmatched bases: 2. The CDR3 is CASSDGLAGETQYF. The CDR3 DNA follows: TGTGCCAGCAGCGACGGACTAGCGGGGGAGACCCAGTACTTC.

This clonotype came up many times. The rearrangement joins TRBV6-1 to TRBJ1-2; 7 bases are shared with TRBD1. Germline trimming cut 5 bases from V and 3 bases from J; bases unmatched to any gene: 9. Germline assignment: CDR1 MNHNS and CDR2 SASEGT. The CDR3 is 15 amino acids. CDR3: CASSTDRENHYGYTF. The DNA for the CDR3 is TGTGCCAGCAGTACTGACAGGGAGAACCACTATGGCTACACCTTC.

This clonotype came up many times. CDR3: CASSLRGTSGRTYNEQFF. The DNA for the CDR3 is TGTGCCAGCAGTTTACGCGGGACTAGCGGGCGGACCTACAATGAGCAGTTCTTC. The rearrangement uses TRBV28 and TRBJ2-1; 12 positions match TRBD2. With V trimmed by 2 bases and J by 2 bases, 7 bases remained unmatched. This CDR3 spans 18 amino acids. Germline V CDR1 and CDR2: MDHEN, SYDVKM.

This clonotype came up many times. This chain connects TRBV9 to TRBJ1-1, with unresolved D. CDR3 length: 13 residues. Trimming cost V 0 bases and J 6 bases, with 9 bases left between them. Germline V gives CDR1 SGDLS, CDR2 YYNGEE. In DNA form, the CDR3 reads TGTGCCAGCAGCGTAGTGTTGGGGTCTGAAGCTTTCTTT. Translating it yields CASSVVLGSEAFF.

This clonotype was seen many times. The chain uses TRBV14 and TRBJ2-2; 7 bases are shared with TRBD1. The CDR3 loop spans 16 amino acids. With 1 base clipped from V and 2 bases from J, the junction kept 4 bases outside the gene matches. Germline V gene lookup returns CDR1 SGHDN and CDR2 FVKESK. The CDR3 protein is CASSQGDSLNTGELFF. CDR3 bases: TGTGCCAGCAGCCAAGGGGACAGTCTTAACACCGGGGAGCTGTTTTTT. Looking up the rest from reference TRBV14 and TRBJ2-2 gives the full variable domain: EAGVTQFPSHSVIEKGQTVTLRCDPISGHDNLYWYRRVMGKEIKFLLHFVKESKQDESGMPNNRFLAERTGGTYSTLKVQPAELEDSGVYFCASSQGDSLNTGELFFGEGSRLTVL.

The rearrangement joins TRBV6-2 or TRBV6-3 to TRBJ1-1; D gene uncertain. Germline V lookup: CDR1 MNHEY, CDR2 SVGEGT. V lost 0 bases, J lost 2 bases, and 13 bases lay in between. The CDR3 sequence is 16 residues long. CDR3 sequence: CASSYSVTGFNTEAFF. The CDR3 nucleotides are TGTGCCAGCAGTTACTCCGTAACGGGGTTTAACACTGAAGCTTTCTTT.

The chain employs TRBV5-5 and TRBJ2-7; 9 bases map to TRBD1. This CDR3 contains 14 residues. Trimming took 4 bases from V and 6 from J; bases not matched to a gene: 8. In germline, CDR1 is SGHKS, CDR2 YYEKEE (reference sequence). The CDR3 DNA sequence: TGTGCCAGCAGCCCCGGGACAGGGTGGCGCGAGCAGTACTTC. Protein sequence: CASSPGTGWREQYF.